This T cell receptor beta chain came from a study of CD8+CD57+ T cells in acquired aplastic anemia (dated by TCRdb to 2016 to 2019). As for the study more broadly: A mean of approximately 3 ug of DNA, ranging from about 0.2 to 27.4 ug, was extracted from sorted CD4+ and CD8+ cells.

Genomic DNA was used as template for profiling of TCR beta VDJ combinations and CDR3 sequences. TCR repertoire sequencing was run on an Illumina HiSeq 2000. On the authors' methods: TRBV/TRBJ rearrangement plots, CDR3 size and DJ length profiles, and Simpson's diversity index were used to evaluate the repertoires. The most abundant DNA sequence in the deep sequencing data was defined as the immunodominant clone. CDR3 amino acid sequences were screened for sharing across subjects and were compared with published repertoires and the VDJdb database. TCRdb cleaned the public reads at Q25 with fastp, built clones with MiXCR and kept in-frame beta chains. Rows with a matching CDR3 protein are joined into one entry that keeps the most common DNA and genes. TCRdb's processing, not the study's, gives the V and J calls here. The sample table lists 200,000 or so distinct CDR3 sequences, around 66% of them with a count of one. Around 46% of the sample lies in the top ten.

The germline V gene yields ENHRY for CDR1 and SYGVKD for CDR2. The CDR3 starts with the cysteine, ends with the phenylalanine, and has 14 residues. Just CDR3 DNA is preserved here, 42 bases in frame from base 1. V is pared back by 0 bases and J by 1 base, with 6 bases lying between the germline termini. Study-level results and caveats: Roughly 30 CD8+ CDR3 sequences were shared between patients and controls but appeared highly expressed in patients and within their immunodominant clones. Patients and healthy controls showed no significant difference in CD8+ Simpson's diversity (P=0.060).

TCR repertoires of sorted CD4+ and CD8+ blood T cells from severe aplastic anemia patients and healthy subjects were deep-sequenced in the study. Ficoll-Paque density gradient centrifugation was used to isolate peripheral blood mononuclear cells. CD4+ and CD8+ T cells were sorted by FACS or magnetic beads before DNA extraction. Comment on this clonotype: Its antigen has not been determined. No much larger clone exists at a distance of one base, and base qualities are not known.

The sequencing sample was made of sorted CD4+, CD8+, or CD8+CD57+ T cells (not recorded which) from PBMCs. This receptor was taken from a human donor with severe aplastic anemia or a healthy control (not recorded which). Recombination connected TRBV10-3 to TRBJ1-1; a tentative D match to TRBD1 spans 5 bases. The DNA is as follows: TGTGCCATCAGTGAGTCTCAGGGGAACACTGAAGCTTTCTTT. Its translation is CAISESQGNTEAFF.